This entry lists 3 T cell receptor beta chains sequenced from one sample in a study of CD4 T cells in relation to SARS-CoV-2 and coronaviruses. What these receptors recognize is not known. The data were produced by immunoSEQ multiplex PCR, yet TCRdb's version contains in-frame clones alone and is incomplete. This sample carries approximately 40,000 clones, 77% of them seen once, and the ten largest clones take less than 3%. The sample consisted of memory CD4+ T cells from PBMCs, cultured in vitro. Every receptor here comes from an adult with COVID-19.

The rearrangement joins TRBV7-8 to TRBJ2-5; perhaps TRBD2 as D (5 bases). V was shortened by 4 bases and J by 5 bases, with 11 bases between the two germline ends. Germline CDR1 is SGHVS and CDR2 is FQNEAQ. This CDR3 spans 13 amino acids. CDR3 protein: CASSSLAWETQYF. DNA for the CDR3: TGTGCCAGCAGCTCGCTAGCATGGGAGACCCAGTACTTC.

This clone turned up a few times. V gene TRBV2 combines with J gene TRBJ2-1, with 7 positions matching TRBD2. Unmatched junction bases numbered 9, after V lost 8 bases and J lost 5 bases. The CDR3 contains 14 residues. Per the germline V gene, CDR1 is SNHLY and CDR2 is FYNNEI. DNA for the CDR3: TGTGCCAGCGATGGGGGACTACACGACAATGAGCAGTTCTTC. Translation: CASDGGLHDNEQFF. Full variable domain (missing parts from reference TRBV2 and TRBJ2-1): EPEVTQTPSHQVTQMGQEVILRCVPISNHLYFYWYRQILGQKVEFLVSFYNNEISEKSEIFDDQFSVERPDGSNFTLKIRSTKLEDSAMYFCASDGGLHDNEQFFGPGTRLTVL.

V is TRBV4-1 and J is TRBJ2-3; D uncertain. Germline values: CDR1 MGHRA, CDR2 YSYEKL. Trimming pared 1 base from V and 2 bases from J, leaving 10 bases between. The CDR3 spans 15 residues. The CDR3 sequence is CASSQGSAPTDTQYF. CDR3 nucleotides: TGCGCCAGCAGCCAAGGTTCAGCTCCCACAGATACGCAGTATTTT.